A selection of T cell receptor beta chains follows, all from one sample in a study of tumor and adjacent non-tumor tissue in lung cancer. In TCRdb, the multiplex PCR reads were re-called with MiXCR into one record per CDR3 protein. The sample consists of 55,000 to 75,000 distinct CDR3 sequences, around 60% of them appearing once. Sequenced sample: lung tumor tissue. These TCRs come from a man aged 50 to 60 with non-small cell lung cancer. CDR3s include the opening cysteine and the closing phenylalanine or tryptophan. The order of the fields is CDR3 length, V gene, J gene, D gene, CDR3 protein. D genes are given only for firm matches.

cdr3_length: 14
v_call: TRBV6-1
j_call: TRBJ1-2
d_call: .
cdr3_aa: CASSETGPRSGYTF

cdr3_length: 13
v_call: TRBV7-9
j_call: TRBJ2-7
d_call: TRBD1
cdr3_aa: CASSRDSFYEQYF

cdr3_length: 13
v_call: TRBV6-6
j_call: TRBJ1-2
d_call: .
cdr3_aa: CASSLEGEDGYTF

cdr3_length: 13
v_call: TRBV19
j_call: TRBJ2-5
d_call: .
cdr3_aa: CASSNDRQETQYF

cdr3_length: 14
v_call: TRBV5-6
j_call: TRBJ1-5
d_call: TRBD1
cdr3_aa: CASSRTGVEQPQHF

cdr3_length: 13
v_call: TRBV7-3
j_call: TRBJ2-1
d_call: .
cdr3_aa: CAGSLGQGNEQFF

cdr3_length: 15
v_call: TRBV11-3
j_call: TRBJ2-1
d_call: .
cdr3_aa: CANSLAGQAVNNQFF

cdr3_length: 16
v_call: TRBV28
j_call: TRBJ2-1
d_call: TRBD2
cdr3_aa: CASSLFGGTSYNEQFF

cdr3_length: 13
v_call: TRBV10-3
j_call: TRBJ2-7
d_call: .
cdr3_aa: CTIRLKGVYEQYF

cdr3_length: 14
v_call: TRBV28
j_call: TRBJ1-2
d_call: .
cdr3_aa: CASTVPQAGYGYTF

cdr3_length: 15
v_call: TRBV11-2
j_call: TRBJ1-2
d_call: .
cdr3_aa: CASTLARQGPCGYTF

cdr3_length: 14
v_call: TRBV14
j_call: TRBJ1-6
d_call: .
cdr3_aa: CASSQGKHNSPLHF

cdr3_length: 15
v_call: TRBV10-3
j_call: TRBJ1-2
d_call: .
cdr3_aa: CAISESVDGDYGYTF

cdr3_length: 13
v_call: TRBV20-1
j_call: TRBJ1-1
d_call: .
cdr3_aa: CSAIDPQPTEAFF

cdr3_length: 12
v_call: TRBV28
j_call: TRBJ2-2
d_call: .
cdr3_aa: CASSPPVGELFF

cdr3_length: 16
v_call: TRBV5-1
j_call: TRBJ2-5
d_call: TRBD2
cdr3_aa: CASSLGTSGSMETQYF

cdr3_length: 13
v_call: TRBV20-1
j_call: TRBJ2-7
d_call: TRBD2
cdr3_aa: CSTRGGSSYEQYF

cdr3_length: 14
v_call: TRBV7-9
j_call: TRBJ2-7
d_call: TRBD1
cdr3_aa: CAGSPQDRAYEQYF

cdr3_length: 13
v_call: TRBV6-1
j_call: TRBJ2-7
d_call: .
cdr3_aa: CASTWGMLYEQYF

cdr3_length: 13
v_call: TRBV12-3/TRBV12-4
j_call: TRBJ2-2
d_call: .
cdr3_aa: CASSFGGAQELFF

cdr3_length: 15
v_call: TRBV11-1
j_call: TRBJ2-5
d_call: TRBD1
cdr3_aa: CANSLGTGGTETQYF

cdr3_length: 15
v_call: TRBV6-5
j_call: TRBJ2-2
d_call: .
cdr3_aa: CASRRTRQNTGELFF

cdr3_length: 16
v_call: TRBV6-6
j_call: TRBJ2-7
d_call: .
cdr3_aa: CASNYTYRHGIYEQYF

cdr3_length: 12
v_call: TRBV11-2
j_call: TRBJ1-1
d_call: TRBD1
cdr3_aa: CVSSSDREEAIF

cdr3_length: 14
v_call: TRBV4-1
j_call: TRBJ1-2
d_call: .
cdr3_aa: CASSREQQNYGYTF

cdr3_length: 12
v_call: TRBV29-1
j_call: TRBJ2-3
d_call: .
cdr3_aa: CSVRQGKDTQYF

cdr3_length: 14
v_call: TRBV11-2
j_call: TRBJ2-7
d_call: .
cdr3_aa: CASSLDRGGYERYF

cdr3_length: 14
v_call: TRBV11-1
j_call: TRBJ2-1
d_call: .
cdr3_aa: CASSLERTDRVQFF

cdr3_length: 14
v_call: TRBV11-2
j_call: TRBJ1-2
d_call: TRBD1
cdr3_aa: CASSLPQGAYGYTF

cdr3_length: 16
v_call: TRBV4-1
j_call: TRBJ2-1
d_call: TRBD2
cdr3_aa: CASRQRLAGDYNEQFF

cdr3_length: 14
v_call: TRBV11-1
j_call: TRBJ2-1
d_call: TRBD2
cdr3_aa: CASGLLLAWYEQFF

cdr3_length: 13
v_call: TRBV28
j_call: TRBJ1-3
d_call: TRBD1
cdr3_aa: CARRGQGESTIYF

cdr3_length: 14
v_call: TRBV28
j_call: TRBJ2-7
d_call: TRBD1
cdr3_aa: CATLSPGQKYEQYF

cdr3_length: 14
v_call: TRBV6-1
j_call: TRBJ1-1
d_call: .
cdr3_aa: CASNEVFRNTEAFF

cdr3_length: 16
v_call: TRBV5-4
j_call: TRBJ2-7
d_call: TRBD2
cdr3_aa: CASSLGDGRATYEQYF

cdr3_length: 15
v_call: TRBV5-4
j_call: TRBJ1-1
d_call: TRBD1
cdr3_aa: CASSLVAPGQGEAFF

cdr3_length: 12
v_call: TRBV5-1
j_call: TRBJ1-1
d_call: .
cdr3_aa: CASSLPSDRALF

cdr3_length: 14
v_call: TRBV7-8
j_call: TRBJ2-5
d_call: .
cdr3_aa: CASSLLGGQETHYF

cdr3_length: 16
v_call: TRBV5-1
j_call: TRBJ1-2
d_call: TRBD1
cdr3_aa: CASSSAEGQGGYGYTF

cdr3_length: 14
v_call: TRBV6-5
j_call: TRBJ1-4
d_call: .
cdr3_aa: CATKRGAQHEKLFF